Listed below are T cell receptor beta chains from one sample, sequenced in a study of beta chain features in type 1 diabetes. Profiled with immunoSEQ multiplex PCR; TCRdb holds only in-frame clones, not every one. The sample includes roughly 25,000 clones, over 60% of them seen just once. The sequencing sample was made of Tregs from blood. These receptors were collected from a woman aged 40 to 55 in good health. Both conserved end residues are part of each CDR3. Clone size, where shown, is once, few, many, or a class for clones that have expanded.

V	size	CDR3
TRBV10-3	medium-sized	CAISGGAGVSYNEQFF
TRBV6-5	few	CASSSPGQRFIGQFF
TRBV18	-	CASSPLNIGATGPTGELFF
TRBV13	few	CASRADRDGSNEQFF
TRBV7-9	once	CASSLRGGYEQYF
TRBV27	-	CASSRSSAWDTQYF
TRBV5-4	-	CASRAATGEKLFF
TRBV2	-	CASRGPGQFLGKNIQYF
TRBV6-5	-	CASSRGGEQYF
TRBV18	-	CASSPPGTGSTDTQYF
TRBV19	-	CASSIIPGGLTEAFF
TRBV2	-	CASSDSGYSNQPQHF
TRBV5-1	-	CASSLEGDRRDTEAFF
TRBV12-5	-	CASGLEASGGAIEQFF
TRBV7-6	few	CASSSGLAGTSTDTQYF
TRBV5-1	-	CASRYPGWKEQYF
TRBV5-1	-	CASSLGAGETQYF
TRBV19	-	CASSRSSGGIGGNEQFF
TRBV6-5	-	CASSDGQLNQPQHF
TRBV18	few	CASSTGGADTDTQYF
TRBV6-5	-	CASSWQNIQYF
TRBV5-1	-	CASSRQGARSYNEQFF
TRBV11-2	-	CASSTGTDRTPQHF
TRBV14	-	CASSQRSSEQFF
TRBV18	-	CASSLATRASDTQYF
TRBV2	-	CASRLIAGPGTQYF
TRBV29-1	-	CSGSLAGGTDTQYF
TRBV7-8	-	CASSLVRDFSYEQYF
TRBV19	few	CASTLAGSTDTQYF
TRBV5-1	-	CASSLNPSGFTDTQYF
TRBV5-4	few	CASSFRDNYEQYF
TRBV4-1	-	CASSQSPTDTEAFF
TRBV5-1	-	CASSGTGLAPLHF
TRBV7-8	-	CASSYVRTGAGAWITEAFF
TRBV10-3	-	CAITTTRGYTF
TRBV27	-	CASSFQGPDTEAFF
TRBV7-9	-	CASSPVTQETQYF
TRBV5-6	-	CASSLRLEFTYEQYF
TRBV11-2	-	CASSLSRGQVLGNTIYF